The 22 T cell receptor beta chains below come from one sample, sequenced in a study of blood T cells in healthy people across ages. A J-beta primer mix and a sample-barcoded 5' primer were used in a second PCR of about 7 to 12 cycles. TCRdb re-analysed the 5' RACE reads in MiXCR, keeping a single row per CDR3 protein. The data contain about 1.6 million distinct CDR3 sequences, about 35% of them singletons. Sequenced input: blood. These TCRs come from a woman in her 30s in good health.

Worth noting for this clonotype: A much larger clone differs from this one at a single base, so this may be a read error. J is TRBJ2-1 and V is TRBV20-1; 8 bases agree with TRBD2. The CDR3 runs 14 residues. The trim removed 4 bases at V and 6 bases at J, leaving 8 bases unmatched. CDR1 is DFQATT and CDR2 is SNEGSKA in the germline V gene (reference sequence). DNA for the CDR3: TGCAGTGCTATGACTAGCGAGAAGTTCAATGAGCAGTTCTTC. Its translation is CSAMTSEKFNEQFF.

Concerning this clonotype itself: An end of the junction differs from the germline gene, which may be a read error. The CDR3 DNA follows: TGTGCCAGCAGCTGGCGTAATGAAAAACGGTTTTTT. Its translation is CASSWRNEKRFF. The rearrangement uses TRBV5-6 and TRBJ1-4; D unclear. The CDR3 is made up of 12 amino acids. Germline CDR1 reads SGHDT; CDR2 reads YYEEEE.

The CDR3 loop is CASRLTQGSNQPQHF. In nucleotides, the CDR3 is TGTGCCAGCAGGCTCACCCAGGGTAGCAATCAGCCCCAGCATTTT. This chain uses TRBV6-5 with TRBJ1-5, with a weak D call TRBD1 (5 bases). The CDR3 extends over 15 amino acids. CDR1 MNHEY and CDR2 SVGAGI come from the germline V gene. Trimming took 6 bases from V and 0 from J, leaving 12 bases between them.

This clonotype was counted at least ten times. This chain joins TRBV29-1 and TRBJ2-3, with unresolved D. Trimming took 3 bases from V and 6 from J, leaving 19 bases between them. CDR1 is SQVTM, CDR2 ANQGSEA, per germline. The CDR3 loop spans 15 amino acids. CDR3 loop: CSVDDVVFGGDTQYF. In nucleotides, the CDR3 is TGCAGCGTTGATGATGTGGTCTTTGGTGGGGATACGCAGTATTTT.

The sample holds a few counts of this clonotype. The chain couples TRBV2 to TRBJ2-3, with no clear D. This CDR3 region has 14 residues. Germline loops: CDR1 SNHLY, CDR2 FYNNEI. Trimming removed 5 bases from V and 3 bases from J, with 12 bases in between. CDR3 protein: CASSPPGATDTQYF. The CDR3 bases are TGTGCCAGCAGTCCCCCCGGTGCGACAGATACGCAGTATTTT.

The chain recombines TRBV10-3 with TRBJ1-2; no reliable D call. V was clipped by 2 bases and J by 1 base, with 5 bases between them. Germline V gene lookup returns CDR1 ENHRY and CDR2 SYGVKD. The CDR3 totals 13 residues. The CDR3 DNA reads TGTGCCATCAGTGAGGGAAATAACTATGGCTACACCTTC. Amino acids: CAISEGNNYGYTF.

The chain uses TRBV4-1 and TRBJ1-6, with D unresolved. The CDR3 consists of 14 residues. CDR1 MGHRA and CDR2 YSYEKL come from the germline V gene. V shed 1 base and J shed 7 bases, with 8 bases lying between them. CDR3 DNA sequence: TGCGCCAGCAGCCAAGTCCTCCGGAATTCACCCCTCCACTTT. Amino acids: CASSQVLRNSPLHF.

This clonotype was seen many times. V gene TRBV27 combines with J gene TRBJ2-7; 7 positions match TRBD1. V shed 5 bases and J 0 bases; nucleotides not matched to a gene: 7. The CDR3 covers 15 residues. Per germline, CDR1 MNHEY and CDR2 SMNVEV (reference sequence). The CDR3 is CASSPGRQGSYEQYF. The DNA of the CDR3 is TGTGCCAGCAGTCCCGGCCGACAGGGCTCCTACGAGCAGTACTTC.

The CDR3 sequence: CASSPGSVDNEKLFF. The CDR3 DNA sequence: TGCGCCAGCAGCCCAGGGTCGGTCGATAATGAAAAACTGTTTTTT. The chain is built from TRBV5-1 and TRBJ1-4, with D perhaps TRBD1 (5 bases). CDR1 is SGHRS, CDR2 YFSETQ, per germline. Trimming removed 4 bases at V and 4 bases at J, with 14 bases between. The CDR3 is made up of 15 amino acids.

The DNA for the CDR3 is TGTGCCAGCAGCCCCGGTCTGACAGGGCCCTATGGCTACACCTTC. Its translation is CASSPGLTGPYGYTF. The chain recombines TRBV3-1 with TRBJ1-2; 7 nucleotides match TRBD1. This CDR3 region has 15 residues. Germline V gives CDR1 LGHDT, CDR2 YNNKEL (reference sequence). Trimming removed 4 bases from V and 4 bases from J; junction bases left unmatched: 9.

The rearrangement joins TRBV19 to TRBJ2-1; D unresolved. The germline V and J ends were trimmed by 5 bases and 7 bases, with 15 bases remaining between them. CDR3 length: 14 amino acids. Germline V lookup: CDR1 LNHDA, CDR2 SQIVND (reference sequence). In nucleotides, the CDR3 is TGTGCCAGTAGTTCTCTATCTCAGAAGAATGAGCAGTTCTTC. Protein: CASSSLSQKNEQFF.

This clonotype was counted only a few times. The chain carries TRBV20-1 and TRBJ2-1, with a weak D call TRBD2 (6 bases). The CDR3 consists of 15 residues. Germline-derived CDR1 and CDR2 are DFQATT and SNEGSKA (reference sequence). Trimming cost V 0 bases and J 8 bases, with 17 bases left between them. This chain's CDR3 is CSARDHASAKHEQFF. Here the CDR3 DNA reads TGCAGTGCTAGAGATCATGCTAGCGCCAAACATGAGCAGTTCTTC.

This rearrangement joins TRBV15 to TRBJ1-5, with a possible D match to TRBD1 (5 bases). The CDR3 length is 15 residues. Looked up from germline, CDR1 is LNHNV and CDR2 is YYDKDF (reference sequence). Trimming took off 1 base at V and 4 bases at J, with 11 bases between the two ends. CDR3 coding DNA: TGTGCCACCAGCAGAGGTCTGGGGGATAATCAGCCCCAGCATTTT. Translated: CATSRGLGDNQPQHF.

On this clonotype: One end of the junction fails to match germline, which may point to a read error. The chain couples TRBV12-3 or TRBV12-4 to TRBJ2-3; D may be TRBD1 (6 bases). CDR3 size: 15 residues. CDR3 in DNA: TGTGCCAGCAGTTTAAGGGGTGGGGGCACAGATATGCAGTATTTT. Its protein product is CASSLRGGGTDMQYF.

A word on this clonotype: A single base separates this from a much larger clone, so it may be a read error. The chain combines TRBV5-1 with TRBJ2-5; weak D call: TRBD2 (6 bases). This CDR3 has 16 residues. In germline, CDR1 is SGHRS, CDR2 YFSETQ. With 0 bases removed from V and 2 bases from J, the gap between germline ends came to 14 bases. CDR3: CASSLGSEGRQETQYF. As DNA, the CDR3 is TGCGCCAGCAGCTTGGGGTCGGAGGGTCGACAAGAGACCCAGTACTTC.

V usage is TRBV18 and J usage is TRBJ2-7; D might be TRBD1 or TRBD2, each matching 6 bases. The CDR3 covers 14 residues. V was trimmed by 5 bases and J by 2 bases, leaving 13 bases between them. CDR1 and CDR2 from the germline V gene are KGHSH and LQKENI. The CDR3: CASSGNGGPYEQYF. CDR3 sequence (DNA): TGTGCCAGCTCAGGCAATGGGGGGCCCTACGAGCAGTACTTC.

This chain uses TRBV4-1 with TRBJ2-3; TRBD2 matches 11 bases. Germline assignment: CDR1 MGHRA and CDR2 YSYEKL. Trimming cost V 4 bases and J 2 bases; bases outside gene matches: 8. The CDR3 is made up of 17 amino acids. This CDR3 reads CASSPLAGGLNTDTQYF. The CDR3 DNA is TGCGCCAGCAGCCCCTTAGCGGGGGGGCTGAACACAGATACGCAGTATTTT.

This clonotype was seen only a few times. The V call is TRBV7-3, the J call TRBJ2-1; no reliable D call. CDR3 length: 15 residues. V was shortened by 5 bases and J by 8 bases, with 19 bases between the two germline ends. Germline V gene sequence: CDR1 SGHTA, CDR2 FQGTGA. CDR3 residues: CASSPGSSGDYEQFF. In nucleotides, the CDR3 is TGTGCCAGCAGCCCAGGATCTTCAGGTGATTATGAGCAGTTCTTC.

J is TRBJ1-5 and V is TRBV5-1; TRBD1 might be the D (5 bases). Trimming pared 0 bases from V and 6 bases from J, leaving 10 bases between. Germline lookup yields CDR1 SGHRS and CDR2 YFSETQ. The CDR3 spans 14 residues. As DNA, the CDR3 is TGCGCCAGCAGCTTGGAGGGGCAGGGTCAGCCCCAGCATTTT. Encoded protein: CASSLEGQGQPQHF.

This clonotype has just a few counts. CDR3 amino acids: CASSRRVGTSRSKTDTQYF. The CDR3 DNA sequence: TGTGCCAGCAGTCGCCGTGTCGGGACTAGCCGCTCCAAAACAGATACGCAGTATTTT. The chain couples TRBV27 to TRBJ2-3, with 9 bases aligning to TRBD2. Trimming at V came to 5 bases and at J to 3 bases, leaving 18 bases not matched to a gene. Germline loops: CDR1 MNHEY, CDR2 SMNVEV (reference sequence). There are 19 residues in the CDR3.

This clonotype turned up a few times. The chain recombines TRBV4-2 with TRBJ2-1, with a tentative D call TRBD2 (5 bases). This CDR3 has 17 amino acids. Trimming took 0 bases from V and 0 from J, leaving 12 bases between them. CDR1 is LGHNA and CDR2 is YNFKEQ in the germline V gene. CDR3: CASSQDLVGSSYNEQFF. In DNA form, the CDR3 reads TGTGCCAGCAGCCAAGATCTAGTAGGGAGCTCCTACAATGAGCAGTTCTTC.

The chain links TRBV7-6 to TRBJ2-5, with D possibly matching TRBD1 (6 bases). In germline, CDR1 is SGHVS, CDR2 FNYEAQ. The length of the CDR3 is 15 residues. V lost 2 bases and J lost 5, with 15 bases in between. DNA for the CDR3: TGTGCCAGCAGCTTACAGGGGACGCGAGTGGAGACCCAGTACTTC. Amino acids: CASSLQGTRVETQYF.